Listed below are T cell receptor beta chains from one sample, sequenced in a study of neurological immune-mediated disorders. TCRdb recomputed calls from the 5' RACE reads with MiXCR, one row per CDR3 protein. Of fewer than 25,000 distinct CDR3 sequences in the sample, 10% to 15% were seen once. The material sequenced was PBMCs. The receptor set was obtained from a woman aged 55-70 years with HTLV-1-associated myelopathy (HAM/TSP). CDR3s include the opening cysteine and the closing phenylalanine or tryptophan. D genes are given only for firm matches. Size is stated for part of the rows, as once, few or many counts, or as a class when the clone is expanded.

>TRBJ1-1|TRBV5-1|.|many
CASSLVPPDVGTEAFF
TGCGCCAGCAGCTTGGTCCCACCAGATGTTGGAACTGAAGCTTTCTTT
>TRBJ1-4|TRBV20-1|.|many
CSARDLGGFNEKLFF
TGCAGTGCTAGAGATTTAGGGGGATTTAATGAAAAACTGTTTTTT
>TRBJ1-2|TRBV7-9|.|many
CASSLVRGDGYTF
TGTGCCAGCAGCTTAGTGAGGGGTGACGGCTACACCTTC
>TRBJ2-7|TRBV5-1|.|many
CASSLEGGRYEQYF
TGCGCCAGCAGCTTGGAAGGGGGGCGGTACGAGCAGTACTTC
>TRBJ1-5|TRBV20-1|TRBD1|many
CSARDPQGARDQPQHF
TGCAGTGCTAGAGACCCACAGGGGGCGAGGGATCAGCCCCAGCATTTT
>TRBJ2-6|TRBV7-9|.|many
CASSLILTGANVLTF
TGTGCCAGCAGCTTAATTCTAACTGGGGCCAACGTCCTGACTTTC
>TRBJ2-1|TRBV20-1|.|many
CSADHSTPSYNEQFF
TGCAGTGCTGACCACTCGACCCCCTCCTACAATGAGCAGTTCTTC
>TRBJ1-1|TRBV20-1|TRBD1|.
CSATVYGSTGVAFF
TGCAGTGCTACTGTCTATGGGTCCACAGGGGTGGCTTTCTTT
>TRBJ2-3|TRBV5-1|.|many
CASSLAGGSTDTQYF
TGCGCCAGCAGCTTGGCCGGCGGGAGCACAGATACGCAGTATTTT
>TRBJ2-3|TRBV12-3/TRBV12-4|TRBD2|many
CASSTTSGGATDTQYF
TGTGCCAGCAGCACCACTAGCGGGGGGGCCACAGATACGCAGTATTTT
>TRBJ1-1|TRBV12-3/TRBV12-4|.|many
CASSSPRRGNTEAFF
TGTGCCAGCAGCTCCCCTCGCCGAGGGAACACTGAAGCTTTCTTT
>TRBJ1-1|TRBV30|.|many
CAWSTQGYEAFF
TGTGCCTGGAGTACCCAGGGATATGAAGCTTTCTTT
>TRBJ2-3|TRBV20-1|.|many
CSAPSRGVSTDTQYF
TGCAGTGCCCCTAGCCGCGGGGTTAGCACAGATACGCAGTATTTT
>TRBJ2-3|TRBV20-1|TRBD2|many
CSARKRGATDTQYF
TGCAGTGCTAGAAAGCGGGGGGCCACAGATACGCAGTATTTT
>TRBJ2-6|TRBV9|TRBD2|many
CASSVGPGGSGANVLTF
TGTGCCAGCAGCGTAGGCCCCGGGGGGTCTGGGGCCAACGTCCTGACTTTC
>TRBJ2-7|TRBV6-5|TRBD2|many
CASSYPGGGQYF
TGTGCCAGCAGTTACCCAGGCGGGGGGCAGTACTTC
>TRBJ2-3|TRBV7-9|.|.
CASPLTDTQYF
TGTGCCAGCCCCCTTACAGATACGCAGTATTTT
>TRBJ1-6|TRBV5-6|TRBD1|many
CASSFVDRADSPLHF
TGTGCCAGCAGCTTCGTGGACAGGGCGGATTCACCCCTCCACTTT
>TRBJ1-1|TRBV18|.|.
CASQQGGTEAFF
TGTGCCAGCCAGCAGGGTGGCACTGAAGCTTTCTTT
>TRBJ2-5|TRBV2|.|many
CASSEPGGVETQYF
TGTGCCAGCAGTGAGCCGGGCGGGGTGGAGACCCAGTACTTC
>TRBJ1-1|TRBV7-2|.|.
CASSLEQEGTEAFF
TGTGCCAGCAGCTTAGAACAAGAGGGCACTGAAGCTTTCTTT
>TRBJ1-1|TRBV20-1|.|many
CSAPDLGTEAFF
TGCAGTGCTCCAGACCTGGGCACTGAAGCTTTCTTT
>TRBJ1-2|TRBV20-1|TRBD1|many
CSATRQGYYGYTF
TGCAGTGCCACCCGACAGGGGTACTATGGCTACACCTTC
>TRBJ2-2|TRBV6-6|TRBD1|many
CASTRGQGAGELFF
TGTGCCAGCACCCGTGGTCAGGGGGCCGGGGAGCTGTTTTTT
>TRBJ1-3|TRBV7-9|.|many
CASSSAGSGNTIYF
TGTGCCAGCAGCTCCGCGGGCTCTGGAAACACCATATATTTT
>TRBJ2-2|TRBV5-1|.|many
CASSFVGSGELFF
TGCGCCAGCAGCTTCGTGGGATCCGGGGAGCTGTTTTTT
>TRBJ2-3|TRBV7-2|.|many
CASSFPAGGTDTQYF
TGTGCCAGCAGCTTTCCGGCTGGGGGCACAGATACGCAGTATTTT
>TRBJ2-2|TRBV7-9|TRBD1|many
CASSQTGSKVTGELFF
TGTGCCAGCAGCCAGACAGGGAGTAAGGTCACCGGGGAGCTGTTTTTT
>TRBJ2-5|TRBV5-1|TRBD2|many
CASRGSGAGQETQYF
TGCGCCAGCAGAGGTAGCGGGGCGGGACAAGAGACCCAGTACTTC
>TRBJ1-1|TRBV19|.|many
CASSMVLNTEAFF
TGTGCCAGTAGTATGGTCTTGAACACTGAAGCTTTCTTT
>TRBJ2-7|TRBV4-3|TRBD2|many
CASSQDLSLGGEQYF
TGCGCCAGCAGCCAAGATTTAAGTCTCGGGGGGGAGCAGTACTTC
>TRBJ2-1|TRBV20-1|.|many
CSAELRTASSYNEQFF
TGCAGTGCTGAACTCCGGACTGCCAGCTCCTACAATGAGCAGTTCTTC
>TRBJ1-1|TRBV29-1|TRBD1|many
CSVEWPGGHTEAFF
TGCAGCGTTGAATGGCCAGGGGGGCACACTGAAGCTTTCTTT
>TRBJ2-5|TRBV5-1|.|many
CASSRKDGQETQYF
TGCGCCAGCAGTCGAAAGGACGGCCAAGAGACCCAGTACTTC
>TRBJ1-1|TRBV7-9|.|few
CVLRLTDTRAFF
TGTGTACTCAGACTAACCGATACCCGAGCTTTCTTT
>TRBJ1-1|TRBV29-1|.|many
CSVQTSWATEAFF
TGCAGCGTTCAAACGTCCTGGGCCACTGAAGCTTTCTTT
>TRBJ2-2|TRBV20-1|TRBD2|few
CSARRLAGGNTGELFF
TGCAGTGCTAGACGGCTAGCGGGGGGGAACACCGGGGAGCTGTTTTTT
>TRBJ2-7|TRBV12-3/TRBV12-4|.|many
CASGGSSSYEQYF
TGTGCCAGTGGGGGGTCCTCTTCCTACGAGCAGTACTTC
>TRBJ2-7|TRBV24-1|.|many
CATSDYYEQYF
TGTGCCACCAGTGATTACTACGAGCAGTACTTC
>TRBJ1-1|TRBV19|.|.
CASSIGIRAGNTEAFF
TGTGCCAGTAGTATAGGAATTCGGGCGGGGAACACTGAAGCTTTCTTT
>TRBJ2-5|TRBV5-1|TRBD1|many
CASSFGTGGEQQTQYF
TGCGCCAGCAGCTTTGGGACAGGGGGCGAGCAGCAGACCCAGTACTTC
>TRBJ2-1|TRBV7-2|TRBD2|.
CVSSPITGTSGGGLNEQFF
TGTGTCAGCAGCCCAATTACCGGGACTAGCGGGGGGGGCTTGAATGAGCAGTTCTTC
>TRBJ2-1|TRBV20-1|TRBD2|many
CSAGALTSGSTRQFF
TGCAGTGCCGGGGCATTGACTAGCGGGTCTACGCGGCAGTTCTTC
>TRBJ2-4|TRBV7-2|TRBD1|many
CASSLYGTANIQYF
TGTGCCAGCAGCTTATACGGGACAGCTAACATTCAGTACTTC
>TRBJ1-1|TRBV20-1|.|.
CSGPGPTNTEAFF
TGCAGTGGGCCGGGACCCACGAACACTGAAGCTTTCTTT
>TRBJ2-5|TRBV5-1|.|many
CASGGNTGETQYF
TGCGCCAGCGGGGGCAATACTGGGGAGACCCAGTACTTC
>TRBJ2-1|TRBV11-2|.|many
CASSPYRGPQEQFF
TGTGCCAGCAGCCCTTACCGGGGGCCGCAGGAGCAGTTCTTC
>TRBJ2-7|TRBV3-1|.|many
CASSQRTNLMEQYF
TGTGCCAGCAGCCAACGGACCAATCTTATGGAGCAGTACTTC
>TRBJ2-1|TRBV5-6|.|many
CASSLGPTSSYNEQFF
TGTGCCAGCAGCTTAGGGCCGACTAGCTCCTACAATGAGCAGTTCTTC
>TRBJ2-1|TRBV20-1|TRBD1|many
CSALLQGVSYNEQFF
TGCAGTGCCCTCTTACAGGGGGTCTCCTACAATGAGCAGTTCTTC
>TRBJ2-3|TRBV7-9|TRBD2|many
CASSPRLAGEVDTQYF
TGTGCCAGCAGCCCCCGACTAGCCGGAGAGGTAGATACGCAGTATTTT
>TRBJ2-3|TRBV5-1|TRBD2|many
CASSLGAGAQASTDTQYF
TGCGCCAGCAGCTTGGGTGCGGGAGCTCAAGCTAGCACAGATACGCAGTATTTT
>TRBJ2-7|TRBV5-6|.|.
CASSFSPGYEQYF
TGTGCCAGCAGCTTCTCCCCGGGCTACGAACAGTACTTC
>TRBJ2-1|TRBV11-3|TRBD2|many
CASSQQGLAGNNEQFF
TGTGCCAGCAGCCAACAGGGACTAGCGGGCAACAATGAGCAGTTCTTC
>TRBJ1-2|TRBV6-5|.|many
CATPDRQNYGYTF
TGTGCCACCCCGGACAGACAGAACTATGGCTACACCTTC